The source of this T cell receptor (beta chain) is a study of T cell clonotyping in hematopoietic cell transplantation. Study-wide points: Cells were unsorted, so CD4 and CD8 contributions were not separated. At the given depth, recipient repertoires were over 95% de novo clonotypes.

The CDR3 sequence is 14 residues long. The germline V gene encodes CDR1 SQVTM and CDR2 ANQGSEA. The germline V and J ends were trimmed by 5 bases and 0 bases, with 13 bases remaining between them. Some clones are missing from TCRdb's copy, which holds only in-frame ones; the method was immunoSEQ multiplex PCR. The table has 15,000 to 20,000 clones, around 60% seen once; the top ten hold roughly 12%. On this clone: Its antigen is still unknown.

Blood collection times were about day -28 and days 30, 100, 180 posttransplant. The input for sequencing was PBMCs, taken 30 days after allogeneic stem cell transplant. The receptor was derived from a male patient between 45 and 60 years old who had an allogeneic stem cell transplant from an unrelated donor, so T cells may come from the graft donor. Some clones in this sample may be carry-over from other donors' samples. The gene calls are TRBV29-1 and TRBJ1-2; no reliable D call. CDR3 protein: CSVQPVIANYGYTF. The CDR3 coding sequence is TGCAGCGTTCAGCCTGTAATAGCTAACTATGGCTACACCTTC.